This T cell receptor (beta chain) was observed in a study of T cell responses to AZD1222 COVID-19 vaccine. Whole-study findings and limits: At baseline, seropositivity was found in only a handful of AZD1222 recipients. Females made up more of the donors, who were largely white British, and clonal diversity may have come out too low. It was only after the peak T cell response that any repertoires were sampled.

TCRdb keeps only in-frame clones here, not all; method: immunoSEQ multiplex PCR. The table shows under 60,000 clones, with about 88% occurring only once. The V gene's germline CDR1 is SQVTM and CDR2 ANQGSEA. V lost 4 bases to trimming and J lost 0 bases, with 7 bases between them. The CDR3 has 14 amino acids. On this clone: The antigen is not known.

This TCR derives from an adult who received the AZD1222 COVID-19 vaccine. This chain joins TRBV29-1 and TRBJ2-6; D not certain. The material sequenced was peripheral blood, taken 28 days after the second AZD1222 dose. The CDR3 region is CSVAGSSGANVLTF. For the CDR3, the DNA is TGCAGCGTTGCTGGGTCCTCTGGGGCCAACGTCCTGACTTTC.